These 25 T cell receptor beta chains came from one sample sequenced in a study of cytomegalovirus exposure and HLA in healthy donors. In the PCR, 60 Vbeta and 13 Jbeta primers were used. The table came from immunoSEQ multiplex PCR; TCRdb's copy has only in-frame clones and leaves some out. Of 150,000 to 200,000 clones detected, roughly 87% appear once; the ten largest clones hold more than 0.45%. Sequencing input: PBMCs. The source is a woman in her forties or fifties in good health and CMV-seronegative.

The chain employs TRBV25-1 and TRBJ2-6; D uncertain. Per the germline V gene, CDR1 is MGHDK and CDR2 is SYGVNS. The CDR3 spans 17 residues. V lost 1 base, J lost 0 bases, and 10 bases lay in between. DNA for the CDR3: TGTGCCAGCAGTGAATCAACGGCAGGCTCTGGGGCCAACGTCCTGACTTTC. This gives the protein CASSESTAGSGANVLTF.

The rearrangement joins TRBV27 to TRBJ2-5; TRBD2 is a possible D gene (5 bases). The V gene's germline CDR1 is MNHEY and CDR2 SMNVEV (reference sequence). V gave up 5 bases and J gave up 5 bases, with 12 bases separating them. This CDR3 is built from 13 residues. DNA for the CDR3: TGTGCCAGCAGTATAGGGAGTAGGGAGACCCAGTACTTC. Encoded protein: CASSIGSRETQYF.

The chain employs TRBV7-3 and TRBJ2-1; D is ambiguous. This CDR3 comprises 13 residues. CDR1 and CDR2 from the germline V gene are SGHTA and FQGTGA. V dropped 0 bases and J dropped 9 bases, with 9 bases sitting between them. The CDR3 coding sequence is TGTGCCAGCAGCTTAACTTGGGCTGGTGAGCAGTTCTTC. It encodes CASSLTWAGEQFF.

The CDR3 region is CASSSYPRGLAGEQYF. CDR3 DNA: TGTGCCAGCAGCTCATACCCTCGAGGCCTAGCGGGAGAGCAGTACTTC. The V and J genes are TRBV11-2 and TRBJ2-7, with TRBD2 identical over 9 bases. Germline V gene data show CDR1 as SGHAT and CDR2 as FQNNGV. After removal of 4 bases from V and 7 bases from J, the junction contained 14 bases not matched to a gene. The CDR3 consists of 16 residues.

V and J are TRBV6-5 and TRBJ2-7; D is possibly TRBD1 (5 bases). CDR3 length equals 13 residues. V was cut by 2 bases and J by 4 bases, with 9 bases left in between. CDR1 is MNHEY, CDR2 SVGAGI, per germline. The chain's CDR3 is CASSYTPGYEQYF. The CDR3 bases are TGTGCCAGCAGTTACACACCAGGGTACGAGCAGTACTTC.

The chain employs TRBV5-6 and TRBJ2-7; D possibly corresponds to TRBD2 (5 bases). V lost 4 bases and J lost 3, with 14 bases in between. The germline V gene has CDR1 SGHDT and CDR2 YYEEEE. This CDR3 comprises 14 residues. CDR3 region: CASSLGLINYEQYF. The CDR3 nucleotides read TGTGCCAGCAGCCTCGGACTGATAAACTACGAGCAGTACTTC. Full variable domain (outside the CDR3, taken from reference TRBV5-6 and TRBJ2-7): DAGVTQSPTHLIKTRGQQVTLRCSPKSGHDTVSWYQQALGQGPQFIFQYYEEEERQRGNFPDRFSGHQFPNYSSELNVNALLLGDSALYLCASSLGLINYEQYFGPGTRLTVT.

The V call is TRBV6-6, the J call TRBJ2-5; 9 bases agree with TRBD1. Gene TRBJ2-7 matches the end of the DNA better, so the J call may be wrong. CDR3 length equals 15 residues. Germline assignment: CDR1 MNHNY and CDR2 SVGAGI (reference sequence). The CDR3 loop reads CASKHATGGAYEQYF. The CDR3 region has the DNA TGTGCCAGCAAACACGCAACAGGGGGCGCCTACGAGCAGTACTTC.

V and J are TRBV5-1 and TRBJ1-6; 8 bases map to TRBD1. This CDR3 is built from 14 residues. The germline CDR1 and CDR2 sequences are SGHRS and YFSETQ. Trimming at V came to 0 bases and at J to 14 bases, leaving 7 bases not matched to a gene. CDR3 in amino acids: CASSLGGQEGALHF. CDR3 nucleotides: TGCGCCAGCAGCTTGGGGGGACAGGAAGGAGCCCTCCACTTT.

CDR3 region: CASSQWSTDSYEQYF. For the CDR3, the DNA is TGCGCCAGCAGCCAATGGTCAACAGACTCCTACGAGCAGTACTTC. The chain joins TRBV4-1 to TRBJ2-7, with D uncertain. V was trimmed by 2 bases and J by 0 bases, leaving 11 bases between them. The CDR3 consists of 15 residues. CDR1 is MGHRA and CDR2 is YSYEKL in the germline V gene.

This sequence joins TRBV29-1 and TRBJ2-2; TRBD2 agrees at 12 bases. Germline loops: CDR1 SQVTM, CDR2 ANQGSEA. The ends lost 4 bases at V and 7 bases at J; junction bases unmatched: 4. This CDR3 is 14 amino acids long. DNA of the CDR3: TGCAGCGTTGCCCTAGCGGGGGGGCTCGGGGAGCTGTTTTTT. Translating gives CSVALAGGLGELFF.

The genes are TRBV4-1 and TRBJ2-5; possible D gene TRBD2, 5 bases. The CDR3 is 15 residues long. In germline, CDR1 is MGHRA, CDR2 YSYEKL. The V end was cut by 1 base, the J end by 2 bases, with 11 bases between. The CDR3: CASSQGHGGQETQYF. For the CDR3, the DNA is TGCGCCAGCAGCCAAGGGCATGGAGGTCAAGAGACCCAGTACTTC.

This clone has more than one count but fewer than ten. The chain joins TRBV5-1 to TRBJ1-1, with D maybe TRBD1 (6 bases). Deletions cut 4 bases from V and 5 bases from J, with 9 bases between. Looked up from germline, CDR1 is SGHRS and CDR2 is YFSETQ. This CDR3 is 12 amino acids long. The DNA for the CDR3 is TGCGCCAGCAGCGCCGGACAGACTGAAGCTTTCTTT. Translating it yields CASSAGQTEAFF. Variable domain in full (rest from reference TRBV5-1 and TRBJ1-1): KAGVTQTPRYLIKTRGQQVTLSCSPISGHRSVSWYQQTPGQGLQFLFEYFSETQRNKGNFPGRFSGRQFSNSRSEMNVSTLELGDSALYLCASSAGQTEAFFGQGTRLTVV.

The chain carries TRBV4-1 and TRBJ1-4; 7 bases map to TRBD1. The CDR3 has 17 residues. J was trimmed by 4 bases and V by 1 base; bases with no gene match: 9. The V gene's germline CDR1 is MGHRA and CDR2 YSYEKL. The CDR3 region has the DNA TGCGCCAGCAGCCAAGTAGGCGACAGGGCCGATAATGAAAAACTGTTTTTT. It encodes CASSQVGDRADNEKLFF.

The chain couples TRBV7-2 to TRBJ2-3; 10 positions agree with TRBD2. V lost 5 bases, J lost 3 bases, and 11 bases stayed unmatched. Germline assignment: CDR1 SGHTA and CDR2 FQGNSA. The CDR3 extends over 17 amino acids. CDR3 coding DNA: TGTGCCAGCAGCGTTTTAGCGGGGGGAGGTGAAACAGATACGCAGTATTTT. Translated: CASSVLAGGGETDTQYF. Combining the CDR3 with reference TRBV7-2 and TRBJ2-3 gives the whole variable domain GAGVSQSPSNKVTEKGKDVELRCDPISGHTALYWYRQSLGQGLEFLIYFQGNSAPDKSGLPSDRFSAERTGGSVSTLTIQRTQQEDSAVYLCASSVLAGGGETDTQYFGPGTRLTVL.

V gene TRBV5-6 combines with J gene TRBJ2-7; TRBD1 agrees at 8 bases. V lost 1 base and J lost 4; bases outside the gene matches: 16. The CDR3 is made up of 18 amino acids. CDR1 is SGHDT, CDR2 YYEEEE, per germline. In DNA form, the CDR3 reads TGTGCCAGCAGCTTGCCGCGTCCCCCGGGACAGGTCCGATACGAGCAGTACTTC. Encoded protein: CASSLPRPPGQVRYEQYF.

CDR3 protein: CASSYGRPWAYEQYF. In DNA, the CDR3 is TGTGCCAGCAGTTACGGTAGGCCGTGGGCCTACGAGCAGTACTTC. The V gene is TRBV6-5, the J gene TRBJ2-5; D uncertain. The DNA matches TRBJ2-7 better at its end, which makes the J call doubtful. This CDR3 region has 15 residues. From germline, CDR1 is MNHEY and CDR2 SVGAGI.

The gene calls are TRBV29-1 and TRBJ2-5; no reliable D call. The V and J ends lost 6 bases and 0 bases respectively, with 8 bases between them. The V gene's germline CDR1 is SQVTM and CDR2 ANQGSEA. The CDR3 totals 12 residues. In nucleotides, the CDR3 is TGCAGCGTAGACAAAAACCAAGAGACCCAGTACTTC. It is translated as CSVDKNQETQYF.

The chain uses TRBV7-2 and TRBJ2-4, with 9 bases identical to TRBD1. There are 16 residues in the CDR3. CDR1 SGHTA and CDR2 FQGNSA come from the germline V gene. J lost 5 bases, V lost 3 bases, and 8 bases had no gene match. The CDR3 loop is CASSFQPGQGQNIQYF. The CDR3 DNA sequence: TGTGCCAGCAGCTTTCAGCCGGGACAGGGACAAAACATTCAGTACTTC.

This sequence joins TRBV11-2 and TRBJ2-1; D might be TRBD2 (7 bases). The length of the CDR3 is 16 residues. Germline loops: CDR1 SGHAT, CDR2 FQNNGV. V was shortened by 6 bases and J by 9 bases, with 24 bases between the two germline ends. The CDR3 DNA reads TGTGCCAGCAGACAACGGGACACCGTTGGCGGGGGTGAGCAGTTCTTC. Amino acids: CASRQRDTVGGGEQFF.

The gene calls are TRBV5-1 and TRBJ2-1; D uncertain. The CDR3 runs to 15 residues. V lost 2 bases to trimming and J lost 0 bases, with 9 bases between them. Germline V gene data show CDR1 as SGHRS and CDR2 as YFSETQ. CDR3 bases: TGCGCCAGCAGCTTTTCAGTCAGCTCCTACAATGAGCAGTTCTTC. This gives the protein CASSFSVSSYNEQFF. Combining the CDR3 with reference TRBV5-1 and TRBJ2-1 gives the whole variable domain KAGVTQTPRYLIKTRGQQVTLSCSPISGHRSVSWYQQTPGQGLQFLFEYFSETQRNKGNFPGRFSGRQFSNSRSEMNVSTLELGDSALYLCASSFSVSSYNEQFFGPGTRLTVL.

The chain is built from TRBV5-1 and TRBJ2-2, with D hard to call. The V gene lost 4 bases and the J gene lost 2 bases, with 6 bases spanning the gap. Germline-derived CDR1 and CDR2 are SGHRS and YFSETQ. This CDR3 comprises 13 residues. CDR3 DNA: TGCGCCAGCAGCGCCACAAACACCGGGGAGCTGTTTTTT. Protein: CASSATNTGELFF.

The gene calls are TRBV9 and TRBJ1-1; no clear D. The CDR3 runs to 14 residues. The germline CDR1 and CDR2 sequences are SGDLS and YYNGEE. The V end was cut by 4 bases, the J end by 0 bases, with 10 bases between. CDR3 loop: CASSPVAVNTEAFF. The CDR3 DNA is TGTGCCAGCAGCCCCGTGGCGGTGAACACTGAAGCTTTCTTT. The complete variable domain, with remaining parts taken from reference TRBV9 and TRBJ1-1, reads DSGVTQTPKHLITATGQRVTLRCSPRSGDLSVYWYQQSLDQGLQFLIQYYNGEERAKGNILERFSAQQFPDLHSELNLSSLELGDSALYFCASSPVAVNTEAFFGQGTRLTVV.

This clone was counted a few times. The chain carries TRBV30 and TRBJ1-4, with D perhaps matching TRBD1 (5 bases). Trimming removed 0 bases at V and 5 bases at J, with 10 bases between. This CDR3 has 14 residues. Germline V gene sequence: CDR1 GTSNPN, CDR2 SVGIG (reference sequence). CDR3 in DNA: TGTGCCTGGAGTGTCCGGGGGGGGAATGAAAAACTGTTTTTT. Protein sequence: CAWSVRGGNEKLFF.

The chain is built from TRBV30 and TRBJ2-3; weak D call: TRBD2 (6 bases). The germline gives CDR1 GTSNPN, CDR2 SVGIG (reference sequence). Trimming removed 4 bases at V and 2 bases at J, with 13 bases between. There are 14 residues in the CDR3. This chain's CDR3 is CAWNTGVDTDTQYF. In DNA form, the CDR3 reads TGTGCCTGGAACACGGGGGTAGACACAGATACGCAGTATTTT.

This chain uses TRBV9 with TRBJ2-1; possible D gene TRBD2, 5 bases. V shed 0 bases and J shed 8 bases, with 12 bases lying between them. This CDR3 region has 14 residues. Germline lookup yields CDR1 SGDLS and CDR2 YYNGEE. The CDR3 sequence is CASSVVPSSYEQFF. CDR3 sequence (DNA): TGTGCCAGCAGCGTAGTTCCTAGCAGCTATGAGCAGTTCTTC.